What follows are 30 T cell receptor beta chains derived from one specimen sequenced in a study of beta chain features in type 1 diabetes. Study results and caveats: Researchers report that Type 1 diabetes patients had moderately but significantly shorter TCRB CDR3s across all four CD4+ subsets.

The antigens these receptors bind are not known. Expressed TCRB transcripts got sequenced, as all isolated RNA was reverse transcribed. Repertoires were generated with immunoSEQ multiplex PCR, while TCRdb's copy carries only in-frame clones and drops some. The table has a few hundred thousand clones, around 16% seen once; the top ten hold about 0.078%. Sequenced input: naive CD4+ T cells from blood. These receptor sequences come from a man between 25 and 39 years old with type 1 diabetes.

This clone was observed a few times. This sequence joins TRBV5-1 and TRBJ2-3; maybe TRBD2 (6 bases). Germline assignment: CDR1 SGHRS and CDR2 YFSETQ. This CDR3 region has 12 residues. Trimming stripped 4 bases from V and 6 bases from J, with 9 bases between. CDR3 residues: CASSIGTDTQYF. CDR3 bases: TGCGCCAGCAGCATCGGGACTGATACGCAGTATTTT.

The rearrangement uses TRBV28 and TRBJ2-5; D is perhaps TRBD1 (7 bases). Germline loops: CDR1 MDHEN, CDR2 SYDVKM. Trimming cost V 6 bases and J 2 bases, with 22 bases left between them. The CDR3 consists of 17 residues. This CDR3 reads CASSHGAGQLSQETQYF. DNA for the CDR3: TGTGCCAGCAGCCATGGGGCGGGACAGCTATCGCAAGAGACCCAGTACTTC.

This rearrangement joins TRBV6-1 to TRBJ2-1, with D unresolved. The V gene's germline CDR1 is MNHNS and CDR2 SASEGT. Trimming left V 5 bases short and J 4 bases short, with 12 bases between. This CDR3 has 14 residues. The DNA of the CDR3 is TGTGCCAGCAGTCTCGAGGATAGATACAATGAGCAGTTCTTC. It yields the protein CASSLEDRYNEQFF.

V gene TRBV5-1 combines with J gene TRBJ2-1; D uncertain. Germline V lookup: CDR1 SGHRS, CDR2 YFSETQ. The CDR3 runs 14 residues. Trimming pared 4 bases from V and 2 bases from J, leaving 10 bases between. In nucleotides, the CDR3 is TGCGCCAGCAGCACAGAGAGCCCCTACAATGAGCAGTTCTTC. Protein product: CASSTESPYNEQFF.

In DNA, the CDR3 is TGTGCCAGCAACTTGGGGAGGAGGGTCACTGAAGCTTTCTTT. It codes for CASNLGRRVTEAFF. The chain has TRBV28 and TRBJ1-1; D remains ambiguous. V shed 7 bases and J shed 4 bases, with 16 bases lying between them. The CDR3 is 14 amino acids. From germline, CDR1 is MDHEN and CDR2 SYDVKM. The variable domain in full, with the rest retrieved from reference TRBV28 and TRBJ1-1, is DVKVTQSSRYLVKRTGEKVFLECVQDMDHENMFWYRQDPGLGLRLIYFSYDVKMKEKGDIPEGYSVSREKKERFSLILESASTNQTSMYLCASNLGRRVTEAFFGQGTRLTVV.

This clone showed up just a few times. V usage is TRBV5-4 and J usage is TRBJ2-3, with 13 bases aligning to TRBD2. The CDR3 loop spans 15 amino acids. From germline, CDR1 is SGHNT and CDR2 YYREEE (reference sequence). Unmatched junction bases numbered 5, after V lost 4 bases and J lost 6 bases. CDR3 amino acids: CASSRTSGSLDTQYF. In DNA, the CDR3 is TGTGCCAGCAGCCGGACTAGCGGGAGTTTGGATACGCAGTATTTT.

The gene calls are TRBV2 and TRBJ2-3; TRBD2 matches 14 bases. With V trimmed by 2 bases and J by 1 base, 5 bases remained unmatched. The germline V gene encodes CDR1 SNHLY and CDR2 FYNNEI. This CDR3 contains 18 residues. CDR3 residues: CASSELGLAGAGTDTQYF. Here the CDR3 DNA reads TGTGCCAGCAGTGAATTGGGACTAGCGGGAGCTGGCACAGATACGCAGTATTTT.

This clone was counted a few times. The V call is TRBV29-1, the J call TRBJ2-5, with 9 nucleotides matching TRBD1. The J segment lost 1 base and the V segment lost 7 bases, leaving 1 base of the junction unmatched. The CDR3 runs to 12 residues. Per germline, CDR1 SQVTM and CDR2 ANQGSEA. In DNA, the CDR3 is TGCAGCGGGGACAGGGCCCAAGAGACCCAGTACTTC. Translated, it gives CSGDRAQETQYF. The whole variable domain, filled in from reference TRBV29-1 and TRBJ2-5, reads SAVISQKPSRDICQRGTSLTIQCQVDSQVTMMFWYRQQPGQSLTLIATANQGSEATYESGFVIDKFPISRPNLTFSTLTVSNMSPEDSSIYLCSGDRAQETQYFGPGTRLLVL.

The CDR3 nucleotides read TGTGCCAGCAGCGTAGCCACAGGGACAGGTACTGGAAACACCATATATTTT. Protein: CASSVATGTGTGNTIYF. V and J are TRBV9 and TRBJ1-3; the match to TRBD1 covers 8 bases. Germline CDR1 is SGDLS and CDR2 is YYNGEE. The trim removed 0 bases at V and 2 bases at J, leaving 7 bases unmatched. This CDR3 contains 17 residues.

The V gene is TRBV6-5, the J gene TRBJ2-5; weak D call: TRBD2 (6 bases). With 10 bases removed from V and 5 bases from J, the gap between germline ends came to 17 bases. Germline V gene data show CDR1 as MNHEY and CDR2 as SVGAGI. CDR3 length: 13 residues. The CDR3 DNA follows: TGTGCCATCGGTGCCGCCGGAGGGGAGACCCAGTACTTC. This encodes CAIGAAGGETQYF.

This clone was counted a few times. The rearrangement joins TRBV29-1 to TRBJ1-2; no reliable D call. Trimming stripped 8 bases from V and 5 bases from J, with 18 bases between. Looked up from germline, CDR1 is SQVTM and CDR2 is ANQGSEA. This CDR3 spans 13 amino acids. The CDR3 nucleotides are TGCAGCACCAGCAGTCTAAGTTCGTATGGCTACACCTTC. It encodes CSTSSLSSYGYTF.

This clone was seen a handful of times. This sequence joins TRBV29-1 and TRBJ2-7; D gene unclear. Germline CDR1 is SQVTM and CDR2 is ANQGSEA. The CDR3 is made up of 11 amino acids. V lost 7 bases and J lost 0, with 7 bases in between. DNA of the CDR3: TGCAGCGCGGTGCACTCCTACGAGCAGTACTTC. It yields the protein CSAVHSYEQYF.

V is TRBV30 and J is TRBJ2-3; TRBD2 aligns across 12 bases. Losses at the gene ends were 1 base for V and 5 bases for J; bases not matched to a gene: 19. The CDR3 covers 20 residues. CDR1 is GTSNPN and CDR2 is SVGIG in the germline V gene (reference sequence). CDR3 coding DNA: TGTGCCTGGAGTGGCCAGACTAGCGGGAGTGAGCGAAAACCACAAGATACGCAGTATTTT. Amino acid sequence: CAWSGQTSGSERKPQDTQYF.

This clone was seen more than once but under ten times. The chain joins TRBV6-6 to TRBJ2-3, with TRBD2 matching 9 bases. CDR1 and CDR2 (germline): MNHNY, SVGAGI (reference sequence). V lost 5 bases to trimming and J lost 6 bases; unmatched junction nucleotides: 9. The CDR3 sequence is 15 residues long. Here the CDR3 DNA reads TGTGCCAGCAGTGTTAGCGGGAGTCGTTCGGATACGCAGTATTTT. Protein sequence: CASSVSGSRSDTQYF.

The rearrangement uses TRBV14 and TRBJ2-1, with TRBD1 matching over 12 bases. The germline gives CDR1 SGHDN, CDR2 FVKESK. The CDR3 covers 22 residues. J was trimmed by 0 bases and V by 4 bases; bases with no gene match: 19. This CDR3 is CASSPAYSWDRGLGSSYNEQFF. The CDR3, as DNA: TGTGCCAGCAGCCCAGCCTACTCCTGGGACAGGGGGCTAGGGAGCTCCTACAATGAGCAGTTCTTC.

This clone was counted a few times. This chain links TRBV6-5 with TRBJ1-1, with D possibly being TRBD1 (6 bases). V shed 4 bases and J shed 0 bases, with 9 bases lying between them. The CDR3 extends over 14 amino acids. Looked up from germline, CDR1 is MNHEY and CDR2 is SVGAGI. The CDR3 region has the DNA TGTGCCAGCAGTTCGCCAGGGGTGAACACTGAAGCTTTCTTT. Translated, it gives CASSSPGVNTEAFF.

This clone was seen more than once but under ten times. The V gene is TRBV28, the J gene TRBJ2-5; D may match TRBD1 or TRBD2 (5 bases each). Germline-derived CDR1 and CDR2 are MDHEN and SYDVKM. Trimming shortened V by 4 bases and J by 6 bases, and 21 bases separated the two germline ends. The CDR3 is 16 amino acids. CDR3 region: CASSSPSSGGFKTQYF. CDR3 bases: TGTGCCAGCAGTTCCCCCTCATCTGGGGGATTTAAGACCCAGTACTTC.

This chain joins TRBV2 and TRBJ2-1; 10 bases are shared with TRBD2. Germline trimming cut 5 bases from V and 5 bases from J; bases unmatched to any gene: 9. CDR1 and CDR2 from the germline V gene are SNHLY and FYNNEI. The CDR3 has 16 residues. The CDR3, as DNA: TGTGCCAGCAGTCAGAAGGTACTAGCGGGAAACAATGAGCAGTTCTTC. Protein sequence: CASSQKVLAGNNEQFF.

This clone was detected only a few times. CDR3 DNA sequence: TGTGCCAGCAGCTGGGGACTAGCGGGAGCGGTTGACAATGAGCAGTTCTTC. Protein: CASSWGLAGAVDNEQFF. V is TRBV5-4 and J is TRBJ2-1; 14 nucleotides line up with TRBD2. Germline values: CDR1 SGHNT, CDR2 YYREEE (reference sequence). Germline trimming cut 3 bases from V and 5 bases from J; bases unmatched to any gene: 7. This CDR3 spans 17 amino acids.

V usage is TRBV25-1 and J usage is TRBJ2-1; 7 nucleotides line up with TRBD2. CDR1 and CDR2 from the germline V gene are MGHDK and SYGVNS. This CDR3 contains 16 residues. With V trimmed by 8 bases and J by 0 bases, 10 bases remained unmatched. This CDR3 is CASGGGGGSSYNEQFF. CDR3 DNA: TGTGCCAGCGGGGGTGGCGGCGGGAGCTCCTACAATGAGCAGTTCTTC.

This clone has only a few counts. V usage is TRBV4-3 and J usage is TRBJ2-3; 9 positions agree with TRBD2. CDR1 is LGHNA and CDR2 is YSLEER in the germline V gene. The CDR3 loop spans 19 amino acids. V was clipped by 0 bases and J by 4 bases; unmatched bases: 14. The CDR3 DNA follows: TGCGCCAGCAGCCAAGAAGGGAGAGGGCTAGCGGGGAGGGCAGATACGCAGTATTTT. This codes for CASSQEGRGLAGRADTQYF.

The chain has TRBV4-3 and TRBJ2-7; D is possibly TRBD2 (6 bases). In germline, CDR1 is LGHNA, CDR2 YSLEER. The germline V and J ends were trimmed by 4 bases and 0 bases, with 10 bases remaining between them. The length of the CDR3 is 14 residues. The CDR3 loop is CASSPAGISYEQYF. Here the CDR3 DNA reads TGCGCCAGCAGCCCCGCGGGGATCTCCTACGAGCAGTACTTC.

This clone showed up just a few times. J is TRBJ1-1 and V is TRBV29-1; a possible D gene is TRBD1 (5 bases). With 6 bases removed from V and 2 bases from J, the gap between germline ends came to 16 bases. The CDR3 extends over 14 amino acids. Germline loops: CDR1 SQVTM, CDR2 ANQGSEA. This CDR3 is CSVKNLRENTEAFF. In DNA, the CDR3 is TGCAGCGTGAAAAACCTCAGGGAAAACACTGAAGCTTTCTTT. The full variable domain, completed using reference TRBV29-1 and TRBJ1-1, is SAVISQKPSRDICQRGTSLTIQCQVDSQVTMMFWYRQQPGQSLTLIATANQGSEATYESGFVIDKFPISRPNLTFSTLTVSNMSPEDSSIYLCSVKNLRENTEAFFGQGTRLTVV.

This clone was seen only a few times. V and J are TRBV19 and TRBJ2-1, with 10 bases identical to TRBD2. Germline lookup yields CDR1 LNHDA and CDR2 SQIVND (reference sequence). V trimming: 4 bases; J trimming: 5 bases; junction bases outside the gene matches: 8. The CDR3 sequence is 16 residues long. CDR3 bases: TGTGCCAGTAGTACCCGACTAGCGGGTCTCCACAATGAGCAGTTCTTC. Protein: CASSTRLAGLHNEQFF.

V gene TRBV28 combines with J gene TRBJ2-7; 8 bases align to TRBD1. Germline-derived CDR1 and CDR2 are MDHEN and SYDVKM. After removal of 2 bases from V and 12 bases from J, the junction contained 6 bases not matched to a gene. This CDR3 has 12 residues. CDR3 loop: CASSLLDREAYF. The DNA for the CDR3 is TGTGCCAGCAGTTTACTGGACAGGGAGGCGTACTTC. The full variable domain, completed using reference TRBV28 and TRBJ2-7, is DVKVTQSSRYLVKRTGEKVFLECVQDMDHENMFWYRQDPGLGLRLIYFSYDVKMKEKGDIPEGYSVSREKKERFSLILESASTNQTSMYLCASSLLDREAYFGPGTRLTVT.

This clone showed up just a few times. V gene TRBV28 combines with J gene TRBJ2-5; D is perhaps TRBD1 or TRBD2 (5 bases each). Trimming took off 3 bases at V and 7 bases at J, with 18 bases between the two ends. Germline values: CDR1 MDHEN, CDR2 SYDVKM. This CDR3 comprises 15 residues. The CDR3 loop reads CASSFQQGSQGTQYF. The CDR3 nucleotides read TGTGCCAGCAGTTTCCAACAAGGGAGTCAGGGGACCCAGTACTTC.

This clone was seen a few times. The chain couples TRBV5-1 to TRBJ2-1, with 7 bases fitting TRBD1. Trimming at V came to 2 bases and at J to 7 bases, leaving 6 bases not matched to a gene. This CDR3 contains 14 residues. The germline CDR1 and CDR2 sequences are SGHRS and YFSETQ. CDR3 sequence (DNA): TGCGCCAGCAGCTTCGGGGACAGTGGAAATGAGCAGTTCTTC. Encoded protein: CASSFGDSGNEQFF.

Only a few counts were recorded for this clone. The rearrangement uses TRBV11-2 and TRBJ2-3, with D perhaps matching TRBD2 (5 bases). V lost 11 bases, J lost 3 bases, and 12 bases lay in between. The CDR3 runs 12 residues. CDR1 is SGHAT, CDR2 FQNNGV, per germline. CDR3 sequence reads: CAVPRGTDTQYF. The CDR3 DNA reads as TGTGCCGTGCCGCGAGGGACAGATACGCAGTATTTT. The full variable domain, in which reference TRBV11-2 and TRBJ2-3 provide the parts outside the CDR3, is EAGVAQSPRYKIIEKRQSVAFWCNPISGHATLYWYQQILGQGPKLLIQFQNNGVVDDSQLPKDRFSAERLKGVDSTLKIQPAKLEDSAVYLCAVPRGTDTQYFGPGTRLTVL.

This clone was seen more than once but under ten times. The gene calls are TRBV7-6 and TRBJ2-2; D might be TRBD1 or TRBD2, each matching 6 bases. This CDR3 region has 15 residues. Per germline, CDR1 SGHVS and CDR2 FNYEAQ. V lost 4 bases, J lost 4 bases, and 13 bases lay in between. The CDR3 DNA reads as TGTGCCAGCAGCTCCCCCGGGGGCCCCACCGGGGAGCTGTTTTTT. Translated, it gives CASSSPGGPTGELFF.

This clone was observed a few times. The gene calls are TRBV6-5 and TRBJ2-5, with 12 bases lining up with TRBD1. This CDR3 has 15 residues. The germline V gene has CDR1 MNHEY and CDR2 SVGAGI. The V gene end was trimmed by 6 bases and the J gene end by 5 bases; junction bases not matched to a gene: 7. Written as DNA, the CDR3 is TGTGCCAGCAGCCAGGCGGGACAGGGGGCGGAGACCCAGTACTTC. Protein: CASSQAGQGAETQYF.